The 2 T cell receptor beta chains in this list originate from one sample, sequenced in a study of graft-versus-host responses after intestinal transplantation. Clones were sequenced by immunoSEQ multiplex PCR, and TCRdb holds only the in-frame ones, with some missing. The profile shows 95,000 to 150,000 clones, 85% to 95% of them singletons. Their antigen targets remain unknown. This specimen was unstimulated CD8+ T cells sorted from spleen or lymph node cells, taken before intestinal transplant. These receptors originate from a human donor who received an intestinal transplant.

V and J are TRBV5-6 and TRBJ2-7, with 10 positions matching TRBD1. Germline CDR1 is SGHDT and CDR2 is YYEEEE. The CDR3 has 16 amino acids. V gave up 0 bases and J gave up 4 bases; unmatched junction bases: 7. CDR3 sequence reads: CASSLGPGTGVYEQYF. The CDR3 DNA reads TGTGCCAGCAGCTTGGGGCCAGGGACAGGGGTATACGAGCAGTACTTC. The entire variable domain, with the rest obtained from reference TRBV5-6 and TRBJ2-7, is as follows: DAGVTQSPTHLIKTRGQQVTLRCSPKSGHDTVSWYQQALGQGPQFIFQYYEEEERQRGNFPDRFSGHQFPNYSSELNVNALLLGDSALYLCASSLGPGTGVYEQYFGPGTRLTVT.

The chain links TRBV5-1 to TRBJ2-1; TRBD2 might be the D (5 bases). V shed 4 bases and J shed 5 bases, with 19 bases lying between them. Germline loops: CDR1 SGHRS, CDR2 YFSETQ. This CDR3 spans 16 amino acids. The CDR3 DNA reads TGCGCCAGCAGCGTCCTTAGAGAGAGGGCACACAATGAGCAGTTCTTC. Its translation is CASSVLRERAHNEQFF.